This T cell receptor beta chain was identified during a study of cytomegalovirus exposure and HLA in healthy donors (dated by TCRdb to the late 2010s). At the level of the whole study: In an earlier analysis of 587 of the donors, approximately 300 Gb of sequence data and approximately 120 million unique TCR beta sequences from about 190 million T cells were reported. A later analysis re-examined previously published TCR beta repertoires from roughly 650 donors and added high-resolution HLA genotyping to investigate patterns of TCR occurrence. Roughly 300 gigabases of sequencing data and around 85 million unique TCR sequences made up an early release that covered 640 HLA-typed donors. The number of donors typed differed by locus, with about 629-640 for A, B, C, DRB1 and DQB1, roughly 520 for DQA1, nearly 610 for DPA1, and over 400 for DPB1. Of the roughly 410 genotyped donors, over 80% were placed in the genetic ancestry cluster associated with self-reported Caucasian donors. Every discovery cohort repertoire had been produced on one sequencing platform. In addition to the first cohort of around 670 subjects, a separate validation cohort of about 120 different subjects was used. On average, roughly 240,000 unique TCR beta nucleotide sequences were sequenced per donor among 300 to 500 genotyped donors of the cohort, with 15% to 20% of those sequences being non-productive. Using immunosequencing, the study profiled T cell repertoires from fewer than 700 subjects and related those repertoires to cytomegalovirus serostatus. A later genetic analysis used genome-wide SNP genotypes for about 55% of the 666 donors, treating that subset as a discovery cohort. Rather than drawing on any new phenotypic data, the later analysis identified candidate immune exposures from TCR beta sequences and the way those sequences occurred across donors. To decide whether each TCR beta V gene segment behaved as functional or pseudogenic, an earlier analysis of several hundred of the donors relied on high-throughput TCR beta sequencing. Donor age, sex, ethnicity and CMV serostatus were compiled together with the repertoire data. The study was designed to test whether signatures of past pathogen exposure could be identified by cataloging public T cell receptors. HLA typing included class I and class II loci at four-digit resolution. Roughly 5 DR-DQ haplotypes were treated as single units for association and clustering because of strong linkage in the cohort. High-throughput TCR immunosequencing, statistical association of individual TCRs with disease status, and machine learning were combined to predict cytomegalovirus infection status.

A remark on this clone: Its cognate antigen has yet to be identified. No much larger clone exists at a distance of one base, and base qualities are not known.

The germline V end is reduced by 6 bases and the J end by 5 bases; junction bases left unmatched: 19. CDR1 and CDR2 were assigned from the germline V gene as MDHEN and SYDVKM. From the cysteine up to the phenylalanine, the CDR3 has a length of 18 residues. Only the CDR3 part of the read is kept: 54 bases, read in frame from the first base. Library construction relied on the immunoSEQ multiplex PCR assay. The multiplex PCR relied on a mix of 60 forward primers for TCR Vbeta segments and 13 reverse primers for TCR Jbeta segments. The CDR3 region of rearranged TCR beta genes was amplified from genomic DNA by a multiplex PCR assay. Amplified TCR beta libraries were sequenced as 87-base-pair reads on the Illumina HiSeq System. The paper's data handling went like this. A later analysis tallied roughly 80 million unique TCR beta chains across the approximately 670 repertoires, and some 10 million of those chains were shared by two or more donors. To remove PCR and sequencing errors, raw reads were error-corrected and collapsed into unique sequences using a nearest-neighbor algorithm that merged closely related sequences. V, D and J gene segments were assigned by aligning CDR3 sequences to IMGT reference sequences. For a sequence to be retained, a match of at least six nucleotides was required to both a V gene segment and a J gene segment. Rearrangements were called productive when the CDR3 lacked stop codons and stayed in frame with V and J; all others were non-productive. CDR3 was defined according to IMGT convention as the region running from the second conserved V-encoded cysteine to the conserved J-encoded phenylalanine. The earlier analysis of 500 to 650 of the donors excluded any sequence lacking an unambiguous match to a single V gene segment. An earlier analysis of several hundred of the donors classified V segments as functional when productive rearrangements were above 56.7% and as segregating when the standard deviation between donors was above 5%. A statistical classification framework was built for diagnosing cytomegalovirus status from the catalog of TCR beta chain sequences. In a later analysis, TCR nucleotide sequences were compared against IMGT/GENE-DB human TR gene sequences so that V and J genes could be assigned. The TCRdist pipeline was used in a later analysis to assign CDR3 sequences and most-parsimonious VDJ recombination scenarios. In a later analysis, every TCR beta chain was defined by the combination of its CDR3 amino acid sequence and its V-gene family, and reads without a unique V-gene family were dropped. A later analysis removed 592 highly shared, low-generation-probability nucleotide sequences to deal with suspected cross-contamination and a sequencing artifact. In a later analysis, a clonal expansion index for each public chain was calculated from normalized within-repertoire ranks of inferred template counts. Generation probabilities in a later analysis came from a VDJ recombination model fitted to out-of-frame rearrangements, and those results were checked against IGoR. Hypergeometric tests were used in a later analysis to score TCR-TCR, TCR-HLA and TCR-CMV co-occurrence, with a repertoire-size bias correction applied to the TCR pairs. In a later analysis, false discovery rates were estimated by permuting HLA or CMV assignments 20 times. In a later analysis, co-occurring TCRs were grouped using DBSCAN, with TCRdist sequence similarity added in when clustering inside HLA-allele-positive subsets. Repertoires with fewer than 30,000 or more than 120,000 public chains, plus five repertoires with anomalous nucleotide sharing, were excluded from co-occurrence clustering. TCRdb took over this immuneACCESS table, retaining in-frame rearrangements with V and J assigned. Such tables are incomplete; in checked studies, under half of the missing clones stem from an unresolved V gene, and the remainder is unexplained. That table furnishes V, J and clone size, whereas the DNA furnished D and trimming. The sample profile shows 200,000 to 250,000 clones; approximately 80% of them were found once. Jointly, the top ten make up 2.5% to 3% of the sample.

In total, 666 healthy bone marrow donors made up the cohort. At the time of sampling, every cohort member was nominally healthy, though immune exposures that went unrecorded were likely present. The donor tested CMV seronegative, placing the donor among the roughly 350 seronegative members of the cohort. Every donor gave a peripheral blood sample, and the peripheral blood mononuclear cells from that sample were used for TCR beta sequencing. The Qiagen DNeasy Blood Extraction Kit was used to extract genomic DNA from the blood cell samples. Broad study findings and their caveats: Only TCR beta chains were sequenced in this cohort, and the absence of alpha or paired-chain data limited detectable features. In a later analysis, several top co-occurrence clusters were reported to appear linked to parvovirus B19, influenza, CMV and Epstein-Barr virus. V-gene and J-gene trimming of TCR beta chains was associated with a missense DCLRE1C variant in a later genetic analysis, and the association was replicated in an independent cohort. Across donors, most TCR sequences were observed very rarely, whereas some public TCRs were present in many individuals. In vitro tests confirmed that a few of the cytomegalovirus-associated TCR beta chains recognize cytomegalovirus antigens. In an earlier analysis of approximately 590 of the donors, most TCR beta V segments appeared in productive rearrangements about 87% or about 30% of the time, broadly matching IMGT annotations. In a later analysis, most CMV-associated TCR beta chains were found to appear HLA-restricted, with HLA associations seemingly driven largely by CMV exposure. The presence/absence analyses assumed that sequencing depth was roughly uniform across donors, and that assumption may not be true. A later genetic analysis reported fewer N-insertions in productive TCRs among donors in an Asian-associated ancestry cluster than the roughly 620-donor mean. Cytomegalovirus status was reported to be diagnosed by the classifier with high specificity and sensitivity in both the original and validation cohorts. In the study, 164 TCR beta chains were listed as associated with cytomegalovirus. It was suggested by the authors that the approach could potentially be generalized to other disease states and immunological phenotypes. Because HLA typing was unavailable for some donors at each locus, only the typed subset was used in association tests. In a later analysis, TCR association rates were found to vary across HLA loci, with the most associated TCRs seen for DRB1 alleles and the fewest for HLA-C alleles. A further reported finding was that TCR beta sequences accurately predicted the HLA-A and HLA-B alleles for most subjects in the first cohort. Some IMGT-functional V segments, including TRBV6-2 and TRBV6-3, could not be distinguished by the 87-base-pair reads and were therefore excluded. Correlated functional status among segregating V segments might reflect linkage disequilibrium, but an unknown experimental factor could not be ruled out. When HLA alleles, especially DR and DQ, strongly co-occurred, attributing TCR associations to individual alleles was difficult. A cluster of highly shared sequence variants was judged likely to be a technical artifact of the sequencing pipeline. The earlier analysis of a few hundred of the donors excluded roughly 16 rarely observed V segments, including chromosome 9 orphons, because counts were too low. A later analysis found that HLA-associated TCR beta chains were more clonally expanded and had lower generation probabilities than equally common non-associated chains. In a later analysis, over 15,000 TCR beta sequences were associated with specific HLA alleles at a false discovery rate of 0.05. The only immune exposure information available for the cohort was CMV serostatus.

The receptor comes from a man aged 30 to 45 in good health and CMV-seronegative. Material: PBMCs. Recombination joined TRBV28 with TRBJ1-5, with 7 bases matching TRBD1. At the DNA level, the sequence is TGTGCCAGCAGAAGACTCTTGACAGGGAATCTTTGGCATCAGCCCCAGCATTTT. Its protein product is CASRRLLTGNLWHQPQHF.